This T cell receptor beta chain is from a study of shared T cell receptors in the human thymus. The CDR3 length is 16 residues. The data were produced by immunoSEQ multiplex PCR, yet TCRdb's version contains in-frame clones alone and is incomplete. There are about 660,000 clones in the sample; over 75% occur only once, and 0.0095% to 0.011% lies in the top ten. These same records also appear under a second study, on human thymus T cells. That source adds: V and J genes seemed to be used with bias in thymic and blood repertoires. Thymic repertoires from unrelated individuals overlapped highly, related research reported.

The V and J genes are TRBV21-1 and TRBJ2-1; no DNA check was done on the table's D call, TRBD1. TRBV21-1 is a documented pseudogene. This receptor was taken from a boy under three years old with a congenital heart defect. The source material was thymocytes. The chain's CDR3 is CASSADRGEIGNEQFF. As DNA, the CDR3 is TGTGCCAGCAGCGCCGACAGGGGGGAAATAGGCAATGAGCAGTTCTTC.